This T cell receptor (beta chain) was obtained from a study of T cell repertoires in cytomegalovirus infection. Overall study results and limits: Within the response measured ex vivo, HLA-C-restricted CMV-specific TCR beta clonotypes were dominant.

This clonotype was seen more than once but under ten times. Its antigen is not identified. Each CDR3 protein is one row after TCRdb ran MiXCR on the reads. The sample lists some 100,000 distinct CDR3 sequences; about 30% were seen once. Here the sequenced sample was CD8+ T cells from cultured PBMCs, taken from culture after CMV antigen stimulation. The receptor comes from a human donor in good health (CMV status not recorded). Some clones in this sample may be carry-over from other donors' samples.

CDR3 sequence: CASSPNRLQGEQFF. In DNA form, the CDR3 reads TGTGCCAGCAGCCCTAACAGACTACAGGGTGAGCAGTTCTTC. The rearrangement uses TRBV7-7 and TRBJ2-1, with D possibly matching TRBD1 (6 bases). CDR1 SSHAT and CDR2 FNYEAQ come from the germline V gene (reference sequence). V was cut by 5 bases and J by 9 bases, with 17 bases left in between. The CDR3 is 14 residues long.